This T cell receptor (beta chain) was found in a study of identical twins. Only a few counts were recorded for this clonotype. Germline V gives CDR1 WSHSY, CDR2 SAAADI. J gave up 6 bases and V 8 bases, and 6 bases lay outside the gene matches. The CDR3 is 14 residues long. Template switching (which added a universal primer site) was used, and cDNA carried unique molecular identifiers. TCRdb re-called the 5' RACE reads with MiXCR, one entry per CDR3 protein. The sample consists of some 790,000 distinct CDR3 sequences, about 20% of them appearing once. The same data also contributed to another study, on T cells expressing NK-cell markers.

The clonotype comes from a woman aged 18 to 35 in good health. The chain joins TRBV10-2 to TRBJ2-1; 11 nucleotides line up with TRBD2. What was sequenced was PBMCs. CDR3 amino acids: CASGTSGGINEQFF. The CDR3 DNA reads TGCGCCAGCGGGACTAGCGGAGGGATCAATGAGCAGTTCTTC.